These T cell receptor beta chains were read from a single sample in a study of breast tumors, draining lymph nodes, adjacent tissues. TCRdb re-called the multiplex PCR reads through MiXCR, storing one row per CDR3 protein. The data hold over 35,000 distinct CDR3 sequences, with 36% observed a single time. The specimen was breast tumor tissue. The origin of the receptors is a female donor with breast cancer. Some clones in this sample may be carry-over from other donors' samples. Each CDR3 is given with its conserved first and last residue. Size is stated for part of the rows, as once, few or many counts, or as a class when the clone is expanded.

>TRBV12-3/TRBV12-4|TRBJ2-3|many
CASSPASGSGTDTQYF
>TRBV9|TRBJ2-5|few
CASSVGQGLQETQYF
>TRBV11-2|TRBJ2-1|NA
CASSFRLAGNSYNEQFF
>TRBV30|TRBJ1-3|few
CAWKRAGNTIYF
>TRBV29-1|TRBJ2-1|many
CSARPGTSGRGYQFF
>TRBV20-1|TRBJ2-7|many
CSAKSIAGGSYEQYF
>TRBV12-3/TRBV12-4|TRBJ1-6|many
CASSLVGVNSPLHF
>TRBV5-4|TRBJ1-4|many
CASSPGTGDEKLFF
>TRBV6-5|TRBJ2-1|many
CASRLGLGPNEQFF
>TRBV4-2|TRBJ2-2|many
CASSQVTGLAGNKGELFF
>TRBV7-2|TRBJ1-2|many
CASSFGGPYGYTF
>TRBV19|TRBJ2-7|NA
CASMRASGRGEQYF
>TRBV27|TRBJ2-1|many
CASSLRSGGGSSYNEQFF
>TRBV10-3|TRBJ1-5|many
CAISEVAGGYQPQHF
>TRBV25-1|TRBJ1-4|many
CASSESGRLSTNEKLFF
>TRBV11-2|TRBJ1-4|many
CASSFGPRTGSNEKLFF
>TRBV18|TRBJ2-7|NA
CASSLRLGYEQYF
>TRBV25-1|TRBJ2-1|many
CASSDLAAYNEQFF
>TRBV11-3|TRBJ2-7|NA
CASSSRPTVTYGQYF
>TRBV7-2|TRBJ2-5|many
CASSLGGAAGVPGETQYF
>TRBV19|TRBJ1-2|many
CASSIDFQTGRSGSGYTF
>TRBV11-2|TRBJ2-1|many
CASSSAGTGGVAQFF
>TRBV12-3/TRBV12-4|TRBJ2-2|many
CASTRLAGTGELFF
>TRBV10-3|TRBJ2-1|many
CAISPRGISYNEQFF
>TRBV5-1|TRBJ1-2|many
CASTLGGTGVYGYTF
>TRBV10-3|TRBJ1-2|many
CATGTGQGYGYTF
>TRBV28|TRBJ1-3|few
CASSLSPDAGNTIYF
>TRBV20-1|TRBJ2-1|many
CSARLAGANNEQFF
>TRBV20-1|TRBJ2-3|NA
CSARTSSSTDTQYF
>TRBV9|TRBJ1-3|many
CASSVDSVGFSGNTIYF
>TRBV2|TRBJ1-4|NA
CASSEGAGAEKLFF
>TRBV27|TRBJ2-5|few
CASTCEGPSTGGQETQYF
>TRBV20-1|TRBJ2-7|NA
CSARDPDGSSYEQYF
>TRBV10-3|TRBJ1-5|NA
CAISESGGNNQPQHF
>TRBV4-2|TRBJ2-3|many
CASSQFTNTQYF
>TRBV7-8|TRBJ2-7|many
CASSLGGQVYSYEQYF
>TRBV14|TRBJ2-7|many
CASSQGLGGAGYEQYF
>TRBV16|TRBJ1-5|many
CASSQMHGTDNQPQHF
>TRBV7-8|TRBJ2-2|many
CASSLVGSANTGELFF
>TRBV29-1|TRBJ1-1|NA
CSVEAVSRTEAFF
>TRBV12-3/TRBV12-4|TRBJ2-7|NA
CASSPRLYEQYF
>TRBV20-1|TRBJ1-4|many
CSAGRTVNEKLFF
>TRBV7-9|TRBJ2-7|few
CASSLSGRASGRAADEQYF
>TRBV11-3|TRBJ2-5|medium-sized
CASSFPPGGQETQYF
>TRBV2|TRBJ1-4|many
CASSEVRGIGEKLFF
>TRBV29-1|TRBJ2-1|few
CSASYHLSSYNEQFF
>TRBV6-1|TRBJ2-7|many
CASRAGPGRTYEQYF
>TRBV28|TRBJ2-7|NA
CASSLSGQGAWEQYF
>TRBV7-2|TRBJ2-3|many
CTSSLEASGIPGMEQYF
>TRBV12-3/TRBV12-4|TRBJ2-7|once
CASSLGLAGTRTVF
>TRBV12-5|TRBJ2-3|few
CASALLAGGPVPHTDTQYF
>TRBV11-2|TRBJ2-5|many
CASSLGTGTQYF
>TRBV9|TRBJ2-6|NA
CASSPSRQGTSVLTF
>TRBV7-9|TRBJ2-5|many
CASSSGTGGLQETQYF
>TRBV7-9|TRBJ2-1|NA
CASSGGTSGPHNEQFF